The entry that follows covers one T cell receptor beta chain sequence. This record belongs to a study of blood T cell repertoires in COVID-19. Study summary: The samples span acute and convalescent COVID-19 from the United States, Italy and Spain.

As processed by the authors: Quantification of nucleated cells was approximated via reference gene primer amplification. Some clones are missing from TCRdb's copy, which holds only in-frame ones; the method was immunoSEQ multiplex PCR. V and J calls plus clone size are reproduced from that table; the DNA served to infer D and trimming. The profile shows hundreds of thousands of clones, roughly 89% of them singletons. Trimming stripped 6 bases from V and 0 bases from J, with 12 bases between. Germline V gene sequence: CDR1 SQVTM, CDR2 ANQGSEA. This CDR3 comprises 13 residues. The Seattle patients joined while their infection was active and were tracked longitudinally afterward.

The V and J genes are TRBV29-1 and TRBJ2-7; the D gene is possibly TRBD2 (7 bases). The sequencing sample was made of peripheral blood. This receptor was identified in a woman in her forties or fifties with COVID-19, enrolled during active disease. The CDR3 DNA is TGCAGCGTGGGAGGGGGGAGCTCCTACGAGCAGTACTTC. It is translated as CSVGGGSSYEQYF.